A single TCR beta chain is shown here with its context. The CDR3 has 14 residues. Looked up from germline, CDR1 is SEHNR and CDR2 is FQNEAQ (reference sequence). Trimming removed 0 bases at V and 1 base at J, with 6 bases between. The sample belongs to a study of control samples from healthy donors and cancer patients. This table comes from immunoSEQ multiplex PCR, and its TCRdb copy is limited to in-frame clones, with some not included. The data contain about 190,000 clones, 90% to 95% of them singletons. This sequence originates from a man between 25 and 39 years old in good health. The J gene is TRBJ1-2, the V gene TRBV7-9; D unresolved. Sequenced material: blood. Here the CDR3 DNA reads TGTGCCAGCAGCTTAGCCCAGGATAACTATGGCTACACCTTC. Amino acid sequence: CASSLAQDNYGYTF.